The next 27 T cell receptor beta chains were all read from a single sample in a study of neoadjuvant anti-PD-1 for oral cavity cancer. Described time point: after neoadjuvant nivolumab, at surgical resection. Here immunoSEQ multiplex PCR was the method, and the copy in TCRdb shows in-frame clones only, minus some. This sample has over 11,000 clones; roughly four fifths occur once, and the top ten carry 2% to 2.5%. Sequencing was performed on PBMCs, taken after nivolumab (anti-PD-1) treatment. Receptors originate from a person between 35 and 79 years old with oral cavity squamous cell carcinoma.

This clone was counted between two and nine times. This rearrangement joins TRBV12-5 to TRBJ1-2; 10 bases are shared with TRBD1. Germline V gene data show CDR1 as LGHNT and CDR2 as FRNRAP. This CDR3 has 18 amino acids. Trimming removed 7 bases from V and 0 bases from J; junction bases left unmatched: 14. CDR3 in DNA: TGTGCTAGTGCCTACAACCTCCGGACAGGGGGGACTAACTATGGCTACACCTTC. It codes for CASAYNLRTGGTNYGYTF.

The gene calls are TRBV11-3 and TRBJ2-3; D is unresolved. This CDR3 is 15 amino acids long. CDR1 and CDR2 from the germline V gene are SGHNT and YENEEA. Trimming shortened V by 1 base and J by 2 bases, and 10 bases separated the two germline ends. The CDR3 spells CASSLGQYHTDTQYF. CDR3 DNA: TGTGCCAGCAGCTTAGGCCAATATCACACAGATACGCAGTATTTT.

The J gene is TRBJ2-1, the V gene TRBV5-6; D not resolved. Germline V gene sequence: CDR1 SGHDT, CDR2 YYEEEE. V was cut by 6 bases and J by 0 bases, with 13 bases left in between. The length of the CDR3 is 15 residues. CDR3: CASTRAPSSYNEQFF. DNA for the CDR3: TGTGCCAGCACCCGGGCCCCGAGCTCCTACAATGAGCAGTTCTTC. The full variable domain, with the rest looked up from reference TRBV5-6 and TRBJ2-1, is DAGVTQSPTHLIKTRGQQVTLRCSPKSGHDTVSWYQQALGQGPQFIFQYYEEEERQRGNFPDRFSGHQFPNYSSELNVNALLLGDSALYLCASTRAPSSYNEQFFGPGTRLTVL.

The CDR3 nucleotides are TGTGCCAGCAGCCCGGACTCTCCTAACTATGGCTACACCTTC. This sequence encodes CASSPDSPNYGYTF. This chain uses TRBV2 with TRBJ1-2; no clear D gene. V was trimmed by 6 bases and J by 0 bases, leaving 11 bases between them. This CDR3 region has 14 residues. Looked up from germline, CDR1 is SNHLY and CDR2 is FYNNEI.

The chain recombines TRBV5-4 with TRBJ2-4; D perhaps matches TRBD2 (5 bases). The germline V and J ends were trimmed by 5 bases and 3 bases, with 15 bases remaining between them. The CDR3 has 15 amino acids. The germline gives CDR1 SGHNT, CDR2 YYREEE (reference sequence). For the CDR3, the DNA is TGTGCCAGCAGGACTGGCCGGGATGACAAAAACATTCAGTACTTC. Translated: CASRTGRDDKNIQYF.

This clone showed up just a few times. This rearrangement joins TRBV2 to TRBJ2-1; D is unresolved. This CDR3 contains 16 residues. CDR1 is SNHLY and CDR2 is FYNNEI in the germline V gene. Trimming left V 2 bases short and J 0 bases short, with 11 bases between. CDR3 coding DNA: TGTGCCAGCAGTGAATTGGGTTGGAGCTCCTACAATGAGCAGTTCTTC. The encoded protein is CASSELGWSSYNEQFF.

The chain's CDR3 is CASSSTSGSRPGELFF. The CDR3 DNA reads as TGTGCCAGCAGTTCGACTAGCGGGAGTCGGCCCGGGGAGCTGTTTTTT. This chain links TRBV7-3 with TRBJ2-2; 12 bases match TRBD2. The CDR3 has 16 amino acids. Germline assignment: CDR1 SGHTA and CDR2 FQGTGA. V was clipped by 6 bases and J by 6 bases; unmatched bases: 8.

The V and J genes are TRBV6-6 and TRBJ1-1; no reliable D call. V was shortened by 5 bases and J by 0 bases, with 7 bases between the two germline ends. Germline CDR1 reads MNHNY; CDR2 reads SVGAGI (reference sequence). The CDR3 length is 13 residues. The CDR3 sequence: CASSRRMNTEAFF. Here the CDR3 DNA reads TGTGCCAGCAGTAGACGGATGAACACTGAAGCTTTCTTT.

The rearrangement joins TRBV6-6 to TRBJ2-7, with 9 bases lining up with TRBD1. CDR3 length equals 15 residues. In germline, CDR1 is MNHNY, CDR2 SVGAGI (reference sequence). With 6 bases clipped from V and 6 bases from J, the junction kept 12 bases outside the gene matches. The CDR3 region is CASSSPGQGKVEQYF. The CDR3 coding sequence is TGTGCCAGCAGCTCACCTGGACAGGGGAAGGTCGAGCAGTACTTC.

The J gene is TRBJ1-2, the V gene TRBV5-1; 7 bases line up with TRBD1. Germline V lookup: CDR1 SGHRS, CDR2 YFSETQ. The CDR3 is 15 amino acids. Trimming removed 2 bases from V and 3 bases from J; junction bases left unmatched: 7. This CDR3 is CASSLTTGLDYGYTF. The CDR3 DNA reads TGCGCCAGCAGCTTAACGACAGGGTTAGACTATGGCTACACCTTC.

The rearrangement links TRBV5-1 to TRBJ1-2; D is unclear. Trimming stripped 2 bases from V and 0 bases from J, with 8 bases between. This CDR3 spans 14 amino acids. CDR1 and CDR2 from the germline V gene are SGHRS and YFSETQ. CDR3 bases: TGCGCCAGCAGCTTATATATCCCTAACTATGGCTACACCTTC. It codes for CASSLYIPNYGYTF.

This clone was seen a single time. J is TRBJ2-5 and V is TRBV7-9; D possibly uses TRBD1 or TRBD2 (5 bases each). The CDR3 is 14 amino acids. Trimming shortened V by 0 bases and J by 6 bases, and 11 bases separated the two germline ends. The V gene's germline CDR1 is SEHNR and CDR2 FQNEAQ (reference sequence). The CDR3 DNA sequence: TGTGCCAGCAGCTTAGCGGGGGTGGTAAAGACCCAGTACTTC. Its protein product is CASSLAGVVKTQYF.

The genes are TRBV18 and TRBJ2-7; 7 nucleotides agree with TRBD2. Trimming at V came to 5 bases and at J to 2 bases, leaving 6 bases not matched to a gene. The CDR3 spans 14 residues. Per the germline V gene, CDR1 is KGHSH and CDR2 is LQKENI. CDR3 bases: TGTGCCAGCTCAGAGAGCGGGGCGACCTACGAGCAGTACTTC. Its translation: CASSESGATYEQYF.

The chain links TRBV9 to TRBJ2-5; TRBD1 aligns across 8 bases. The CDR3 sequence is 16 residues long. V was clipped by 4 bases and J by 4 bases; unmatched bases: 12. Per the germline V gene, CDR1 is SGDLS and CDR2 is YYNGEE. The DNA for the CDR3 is TGTGCCAGCAGCCCGACGACCTTTGACAGGGGAGAGACCCAGTACTTC. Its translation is CASSPTTFDRGETQYF.

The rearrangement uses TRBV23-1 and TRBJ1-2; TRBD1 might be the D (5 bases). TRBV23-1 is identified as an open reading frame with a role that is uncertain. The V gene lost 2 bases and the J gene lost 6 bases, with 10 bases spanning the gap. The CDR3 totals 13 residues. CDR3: CASSQGGGNGYTF. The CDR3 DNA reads TGCGCCAGCAGTCAAGGGGGAGGTAATGGCTACACCTTC.

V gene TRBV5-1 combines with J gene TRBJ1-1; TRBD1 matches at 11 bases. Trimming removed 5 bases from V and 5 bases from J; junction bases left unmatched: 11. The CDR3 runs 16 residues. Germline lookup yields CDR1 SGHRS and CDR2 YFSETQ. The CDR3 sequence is CASSYGQGASWTEAFF. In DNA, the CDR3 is TGCGCCAGCAGTTATGGACAGGGGGCTAGTTGGACTGAAGCTTTCTTT.

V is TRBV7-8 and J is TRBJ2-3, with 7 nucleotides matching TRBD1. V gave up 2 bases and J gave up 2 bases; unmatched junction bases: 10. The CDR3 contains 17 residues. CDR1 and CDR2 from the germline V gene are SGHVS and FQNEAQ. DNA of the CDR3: TGTGCCAGCAGCTTAAGAACGGGACAGATGTTCACAGATACGCAGTATTTT. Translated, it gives CASSLRTGQMFTDTQYF.

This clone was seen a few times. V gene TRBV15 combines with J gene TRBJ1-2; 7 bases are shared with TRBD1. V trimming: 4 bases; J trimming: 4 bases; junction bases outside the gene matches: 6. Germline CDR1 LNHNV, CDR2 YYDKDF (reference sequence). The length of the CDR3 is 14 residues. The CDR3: CATSTRRTGYGYTF. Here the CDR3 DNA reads TGTGCCACCAGCACCAGGAGGACAGGCTATGGCTACACCTTC.

The CDR3 is CASAGTDRSYEQYF. CDR3 bases: TGTGCCAGTGCCGGGACAGATCGGTCCTACGAGCAGTACTTC. The chain carries TRBV19 and TRBJ2-7; 7 bases line up with TRBD1. Per germline, CDR1 LNHDA and CDR2 SQIVND (reference sequence). J gave up 1 base and V 8 bases, and 8 bases lay outside the gene matches. The CDR3 length is 14 residues.

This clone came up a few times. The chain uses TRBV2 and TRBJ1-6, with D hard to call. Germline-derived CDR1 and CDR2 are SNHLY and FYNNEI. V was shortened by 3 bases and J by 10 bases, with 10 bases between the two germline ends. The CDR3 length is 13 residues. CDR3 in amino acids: CASSEAPRSPLHF. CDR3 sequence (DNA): TGTGCCAGCAGTGAGGCTCCCAGGTCACCCCTCCACTTT.

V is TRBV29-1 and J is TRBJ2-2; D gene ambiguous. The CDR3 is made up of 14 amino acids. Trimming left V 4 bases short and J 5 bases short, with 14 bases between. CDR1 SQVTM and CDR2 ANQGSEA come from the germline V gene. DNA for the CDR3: TGCAGCGTTGCAAGGCTAGAAGAGACCGGGGAGCTGTTTTTT. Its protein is CSVARLEETGELFF.

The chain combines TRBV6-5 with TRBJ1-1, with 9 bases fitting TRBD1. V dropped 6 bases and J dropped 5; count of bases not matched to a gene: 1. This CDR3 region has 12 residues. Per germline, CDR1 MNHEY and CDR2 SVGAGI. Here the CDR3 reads CASRGQGTEAFF. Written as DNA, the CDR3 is TGTGCCAGCAGAGGACAGGGGACTGAAGCTTTCTTT.

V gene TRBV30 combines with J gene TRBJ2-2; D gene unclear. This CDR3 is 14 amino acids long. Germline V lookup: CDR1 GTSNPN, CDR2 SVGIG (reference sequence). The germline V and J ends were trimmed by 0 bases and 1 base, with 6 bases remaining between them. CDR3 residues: CAWSVRLNTGELFF. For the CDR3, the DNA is TGTGCCTGGAGTGTACGACTGAACACCGGGGAGCTGTTTTTT.

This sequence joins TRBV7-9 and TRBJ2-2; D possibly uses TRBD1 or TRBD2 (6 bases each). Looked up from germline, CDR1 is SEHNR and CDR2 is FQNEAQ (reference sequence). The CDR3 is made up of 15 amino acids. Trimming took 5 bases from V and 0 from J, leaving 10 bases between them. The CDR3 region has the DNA TGTGCCAGCAGCCGCGGGACATCGAACACCGGGGAGCTGTTTTTT. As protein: CASSRGTSNTGELFF.

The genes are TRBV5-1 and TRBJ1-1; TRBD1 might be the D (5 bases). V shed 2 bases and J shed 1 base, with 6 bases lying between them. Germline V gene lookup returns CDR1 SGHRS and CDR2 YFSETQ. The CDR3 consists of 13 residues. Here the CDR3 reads CASSFGGNTEAFF. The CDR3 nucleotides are TGCGCCAGCAGCTTCGGGGGGAACACTGAAGCTTTCTTT.

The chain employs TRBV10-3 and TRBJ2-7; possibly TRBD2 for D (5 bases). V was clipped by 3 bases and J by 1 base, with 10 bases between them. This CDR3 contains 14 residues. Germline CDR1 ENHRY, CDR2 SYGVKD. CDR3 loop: CAISDSRGSYEQYF. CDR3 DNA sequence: TGTGCCATCAGTGATTCCCGGGGTTCCTACGAGCAGTACTTC.

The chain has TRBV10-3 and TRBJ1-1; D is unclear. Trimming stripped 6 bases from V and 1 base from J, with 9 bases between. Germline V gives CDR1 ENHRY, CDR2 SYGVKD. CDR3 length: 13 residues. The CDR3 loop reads CAIREGGNTEAFF. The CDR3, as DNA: TGTGCCATCAGGGAGGGCGGGAACACTGAAGCTTTCTTT.